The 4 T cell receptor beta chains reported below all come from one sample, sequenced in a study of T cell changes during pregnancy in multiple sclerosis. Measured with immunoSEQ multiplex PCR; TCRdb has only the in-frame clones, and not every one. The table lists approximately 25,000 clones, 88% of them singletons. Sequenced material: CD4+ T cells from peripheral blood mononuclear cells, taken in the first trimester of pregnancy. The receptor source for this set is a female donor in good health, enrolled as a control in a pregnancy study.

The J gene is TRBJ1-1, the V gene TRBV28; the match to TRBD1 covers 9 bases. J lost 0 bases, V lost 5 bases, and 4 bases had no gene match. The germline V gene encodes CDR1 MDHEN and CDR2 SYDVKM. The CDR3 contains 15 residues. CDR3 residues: CASSPRTGVNTEAFF. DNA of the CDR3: TGTGCCAGCAGTCCCCGGACAGGGGTGAACACTGAAGCTTTCTTT.

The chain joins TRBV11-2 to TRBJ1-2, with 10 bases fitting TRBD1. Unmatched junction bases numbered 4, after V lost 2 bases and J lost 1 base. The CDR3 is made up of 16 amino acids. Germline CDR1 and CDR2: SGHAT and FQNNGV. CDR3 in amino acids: CASSLWTGGDNYGYTF. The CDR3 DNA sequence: TGTGCCAGCAGCTTATGGACAGGGGGAGATAACTATGGCTACACCTTC.

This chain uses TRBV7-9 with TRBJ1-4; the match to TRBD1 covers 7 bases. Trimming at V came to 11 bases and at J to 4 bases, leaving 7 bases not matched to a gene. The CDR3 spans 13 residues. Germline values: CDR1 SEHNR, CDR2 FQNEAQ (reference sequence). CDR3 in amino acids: CALSGDSNEKLFF. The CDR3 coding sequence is TGTGCCCTCTCGGGGGACAGTAATGAAAAACTGTTTTTT.

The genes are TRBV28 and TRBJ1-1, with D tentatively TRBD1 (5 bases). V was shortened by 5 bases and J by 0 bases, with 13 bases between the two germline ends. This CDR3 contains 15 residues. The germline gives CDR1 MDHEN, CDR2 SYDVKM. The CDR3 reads CASSDPTVMNTEAFF. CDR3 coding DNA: TGTGCCAGCAGTGATCCGACAGTCATGAACACTGAAGCTTTCTTT.